The clone carrying this TCR beta chain has more than one count but fewer than ten. Antigen: not known. This PCR relied on a set of 60 Vbeta primers and 13 Jbeta primers. The method was immunoSEQ multiplex PCR; TCRdb's version includes in-frame clones alone and lacks a portion of them. Of some 200,000 clones listed, around a tenth were seen once; the top ten hold approximately 1.4%. This specimen comes from a study of cytomegalovirus exposure and HLA in healthy donors. This CDR3 has 15 amino acids. Study-level results: Listed as cytomegalovirus-associated were 150 to 200 TCR beta chains.

This chain links TRBV12-1 with TRBJ2-7; TRBD2, the table's D call, was not compared with the DNA. TRBV12-1 is a pseudogene. This receptor was obtained from a woman aged 25 to 39 in good health and CMV-seropositive. Sequencing was carried out using PBMCs. The CDR3 here is CASSFSRRGGHEQYF. The CDR3 nucleotides are TGTGCCAGCAGCTTTAGTCGGAGGGGAGGCCACGAGCAGTACTTC.